A selection of T cell receptor beta chains follows, all from one sample in a study of beta chain features in type 1 diabetes. TCRdb's table, derived via immunoSEQ multiplex PCR, lists solely in-frame clones and lacks some. The sample carries 390,000 or so clones, 14% recorded once. The sample taken for sequencing was naive CD4+ T cells from blood. The receptor set was obtained from a young man in good health. Each CDR3 is given without its conserved first and last residue. Fields, in order: V gene, J gene, clone size, CDR3 protein. Size is stated for part of the rows, as once, few or many counts, or as a class when the clone is expanded.

v_call: TRBV9
j_call: TRBJ1-3
clone_size: few
cdr3_aa: ASIEDRSGNTIY

v_call: TRBV29-1
j_call: TRBJ2-3
clone_size: few
cdr3_aa: SVDGTDTQY

v_call: TRBV9
j_call: TRBJ2-7
clone_size: few
cdr3_aa: ASSVGQGKTYEQY

v_call: TRBV29-1
j_call: TRBJ2-5
clone_size: few
cdr3_aa: SVVVERETQY

v_call: TRBV7-3
j_call: TRBJ2-3
clone_size: .
cdr3_aa: ASSLTGGDTQY

v_call: TRBV4-2
j_call: TRBJ2-3
clone_size: few
cdr3_aa: ASSQDRHYTDTQY

v_call: TRBV15
j_call: TRBJ2-5
clone_size: few
cdr3_aa: ATSRAPTSGGQETQY

v_call: TRBV14
j_call: TRBJ2-5
clone_size: .
cdr3_aa: ASGDVGTQY

v_call: TRBV14
j_call: TRBJ2-1
clone_size: .
cdr3_aa: ASSQRLAGGQWF

v_call: TRBV4-1
j_call: TRBJ2-2
clone_size: few
cdr3_aa: ASSQGSLATGELF

v_call: TRBV18
j_call: TRBJ2-5
clone_size: .
cdr3_aa: ASSPQETQY

v_call: TRBV10-2
j_call: TRBJ2-5
clone_size: few
cdr3_aa: ASGGQGQETQY

v_call: TRBV29-1
j_call: TRBJ1-4
clone_size: few
cdr3_aa: SVGGRVNEKLF

v_call: TRBV5-4
j_call: TRBJ2-3
clone_size: .
cdr3_aa: ASSWTSGSTDTQY

v_call: TRBV5-1
j_call: TRBJ2-3
clone_size: .
cdr3_aa: ASSSQRTGTDTQY

v_call: TRBV9
j_call: TRBJ2-3
clone_size: .
cdr3_aa: ASSEGVDTQY

v_call: TRBV12-2
j_call: TRBJ1-2
clone_size: few
cdr3_aa: ASRDMTANYGYT

v_call: TRBV5-4
j_call: TRBJ2-1
clone_size: few
cdr3_aa: ASSLPGTSGYNEQF

v_call: TRBV7-2
j_call: TRBJ2-5
clone_size: .
cdr3_aa: ASSLAPGGDKTQY

v_call: TRBV10-3
j_call: TRBJ2-7
clone_size: .
cdr3_aa: AISDLNRGEQY

v_call: TRBV27
j_call: TRBJ2-5
clone_size: .
cdr3_aa: ASSLAVQGTQY

v_call: TRBV15
j_call: TRBJ1-2
clone_size: few
cdr3_aa: ATSRAAVYGYT

v_call: TRBV9
j_call: TRBJ1-2
clone_size: few
cdr3_aa: ASSVDRGREGYT

v_call: TRBV7-9
j_call: TRBJ2-1
clone_size: .
cdr3_aa: ASSSNGQGLDEQF

v_call: TRBV30
j_call: TRBJ1-2
clone_size: .
cdr3_aa: AWSGDRRGYGYT

v_call: TRBV5-1
j_call: TRBJ2-3
clone_size: .
cdr3_aa: ASSLGGQGTYTQY

v_call: TRBV6-6
j_call: TRBJ2-7
clone_size: few
cdr3_aa: ASSSTGTGSHEQY

v_call: TRBV4-3
j_call: TRBJ2-3
clone_size: many
cdr3_aa: ASSRKGGSTDTQY

v_call: TRBV10-3
j_call: TRBJ2-3
clone_size: .
cdr3_aa: AISPRSFTDTQY

v_call: TRBV28
j_call: TRBJ2-3
clone_size: .
cdr3_aa: ASSAGTSGYTQY

v_call: TRBV18
j_call: TRBJ1-1
clone_size: .
cdr3_aa: ASSPRRGDNTEAF

v_call: TRBV5-6
j_call: TRBJ2-1
clone_size: .
cdr3_aa: ASSNQGERYNEQF

v_call: TRBV4-1
j_call: TRBJ1-5
clone_size: few
cdr3_aa: ASSQVAGGGNQPQH

v_call: TRBV30
j_call: TRBJ1-5
clone_size: .
cdr3_aa: ARTWGGVGNQPQH

v_call: TRBV7-7
j_call: TRBJ2-2
clone_size: .
cdr3_aa: ASSSSPRGRVAGELF

v_call: TRBV7-2
j_call: TRBJ2-3
clone_size: .
cdr3_aa: ASRQTDTQY